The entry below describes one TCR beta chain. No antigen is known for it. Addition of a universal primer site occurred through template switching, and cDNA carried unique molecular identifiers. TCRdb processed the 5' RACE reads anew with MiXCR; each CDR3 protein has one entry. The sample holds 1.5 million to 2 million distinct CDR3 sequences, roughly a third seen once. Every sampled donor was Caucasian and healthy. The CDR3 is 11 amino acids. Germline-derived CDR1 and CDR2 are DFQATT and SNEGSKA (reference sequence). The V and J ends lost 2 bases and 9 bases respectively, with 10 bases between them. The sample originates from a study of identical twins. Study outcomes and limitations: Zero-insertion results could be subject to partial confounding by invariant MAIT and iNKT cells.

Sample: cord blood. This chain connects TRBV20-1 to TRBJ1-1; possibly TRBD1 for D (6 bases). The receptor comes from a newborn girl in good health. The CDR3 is CSARSGQKAFF. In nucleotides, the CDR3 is TGCAGTGCTAGATCCGGACAGAAAGCTTTCTTT.